This T cell receptor beta chain is drawn from a study of T cell responses to AZD1222 COVID-19 vaccine. Profiling relied on immunoSEQ multiplex PCR, and the TCRdb table lists in-frame clones only, not all of them. The sample has some 150,000 clones; about 89% are singletons. Study-wide points: A reported finding is that nearly half of spike-specific TCRs target unmutated variant regions. Possibly, clonal diversity was underestimated; donors were largely white British and included more females. Sampled repertoires all dated from after the peak T cell response. Seropositive AZD1222 recipients at baseline numbered only five or six.

As to this clone: Its antigen is not known.

Germline loops: CDR1 SGHTA, CDR2 FQGNSA. The CDR3 runs 13 residues. V was trimmed by 6 bases and J by 4 bases, leaving 12 bases between them. The sequence came from an adult in good health. The chain joins TRBV7-2 to TRBJ1-2; the D gene is possibly TRBD1 (6 bases). Sequenced here: peripheral blood, sampled on day 0 of AZD1222 vaccination. The CDR3 DNA reads as TGTGCCAGCAGGCCCCCAGGGGTCTATGGCTACACCTTC. Translation gives CASRPPGVYGYTF.